Sequencing of this T cell receptor (beta chain) was carried out in a study of early T cells in non-severe SARS-CoV-2 infection. Study as a whole: Alpha and beta chains were unpaired, from unsorted whole-blood bulk RNA.

The library protocol tagged individual cDNA molecules with unique molecular identifiers. One entry per CDR3 protein results from TCRdb running MiXCR on the 5' RACE reads. The profile shows just under 65,000 distinct CDR3 sequences, approximately 6.1% of them singletons. This clonotype was seen ten or more times. The sample consisted of whole blood, taken at baseline. This TCR derives from an adult who was a healthcare worker with PCR-confirmed SARS-CoV-2 infection or an uninfected control (not recorded which).

The CDR3 DNA follows: TGTGCCAGCAGCCAGGGGGCAGCCCATACGTATAACTATGGCTACACCTTC. Encoded protein: CASSQGAAHTYNYGYTF. This chain joins TRBV7-2 and TRBJ1-2; 8 bases line up with TRBD1. V was clipped by 5 bases and J by 1 base; unmatched bases: 12. The CDR3 is 17 residues long. The germline gives CDR1 SGHTA, CDR2 FQGNSA.